This T cell receptor beta chain derives from a study of blood T cell repertoires in COVID-19. Germline CDR1 reads KGHSH; CDR2 reads LQKENI. The CDR3 covers 13 residues. Trimming took off 1 base at V and 7 bases at J, with 8 bases between the two ends. Assay: immunoSEQ multiplex PCR; the TCRdb copy retains only in-frame clones and omits some. The repertoire has approximately 280,000 clones, about four fifths of them found once; the top ten carry about 1.6%. V and J are TRBV18 and TRBJ2-1; D call uncertain. The sample comprised peripheral blood. This receptor was identified in a human donor with COVID-19, enrolled during active disease. The donor label of this sample is uncertain. The CDR3 nucleotides read TGTGCCAGCTCACCACGCCTAGTGAATGAGCAGTTCTTC. Residues: CASSPRLVNEQFF. Complete variable domain (other parts from reference TRBV18 and TRBJ2-1): NAGVMQNPRHLVRRRGQEARLRCSPMKGHSHVYWYRQLPEEGLKFMVYLQKENIIDESGMPKERFSAEFPKEGPSILRIQQVVRGDSAAYFCASSPRLVNEQFFGPGTRLTVL.